These 31 T cell receptor beta chains were all obtained from the same sample, sequenced in a study of blood T cell repertoires in COVID-19. The method was immunoSEQ multiplex PCR; TCRdb's version includes in-frame clones alone and lacks a portion of them. Of roughly 56,000 clones in the sample, about 90% were seen once. The sample taken for sequencing was peripheral blood. The receptors shown here come from a human donor in a cohort sampled during active COVID-19.

The chain joins TRBV6-2 or TRBV6-3 to TRBJ1-1; D unclear. Between the trimmed V and J ends, which lost 2 bases and 6 bases, there was a span of 22 bases. Per the germline V gene, CDR1 is MNHEY and CDR2 is SVGEGT. The CDR3 has 17 residues. The CDR3 DNA reads TGTGCCAGCAGTTACCCTTCTTCGGAGAGCGTGAGGGCTGAAGCTTTCTTT. It yields the protein CASSYPSSESVRAEAFF.

The J gene is TRBJ1-6, the V gene TRBV4-3, with 9 bases matching TRBD1. V shed 1 base, J shed 9 bases, and the junction held 10 bases outside the gene matches. Germline-derived CDR1 and CDR2 are LGHNA and YSLEER. The CDR3 has 17 residues. CDR3 sequence reads: CASSQGTTGGRSSPLHF. The CDR3 region has the DNA TGCGCCAGCAGCCAAGGGACGACAGGGGGAAGGAGTTCACCCCTCCACTTT.

V gene TRBV27 combines with J gene TRBJ2-3; D ambiguous. The CDR3 is made up of 13 amino acids. The V end was cut by 4 bases, the J end by 3 bases, with 8 bases between. The germline gives CDR1 MNHEY, CDR2 SMNVEV (reference sequence). The chain's CDR3 is CASSSTETDTQYF. The CDR3 DNA reads as TGTGCCAGCAGTTCCACCGAGACAGATACGCAGTATTTT.

The CDR3 nucleotides read TGTGCCATCAGTGAGTCTAGCGGGATGAACACCGGGGAGCTGTTTTTT. Translation: CAISESSGMNTGELFF. This rearrangement joins TRBV10-3 to TRBJ2-2; 8 nucleotides line up with TRBD2. V lost 0 bases, J lost 1 base, and 1 base stayed unmatched. This CDR3 comprises 16 residues. Per germline, CDR1 ENHRY and CDR2 SYGVKD.

CDR3 residues: CASRRTRSSDTQYF. The CDR3 DNA sequence: TGTGCCAGTAGAAGGACTAGGTCGTCAGATACGCAGTATTTT. This sequence joins TRBV19 and TRBJ2-3, with 7 nucleotides matching TRBD2. V dropped 6 bases and J dropped 4; count of bases not matched to a gene: 7. Germline assignment: CDR1 LNHDA and CDR2 SQIVND (reference sequence). This CDR3 has 14 residues.

The chain is built from TRBV6-2 or TRBV6-3 and TRBJ2-1; 10 nucleotides align to TRBD2. Germline assignment: CDR1 MNHEY and CDR2 SVGEGT. The CDR3 totals 15 residues. J lost 4 bases, V lost 3 bases, and 3 bases had no gene match. Here the CDR3 reads CASSYSGGLYNEQFF. CDR3 sequence (DNA): TGTGCCAGCAGTTATAGCGGGGGGCTATACAATGAGCAGTTCTTC.

This rearrangement joins TRBV12-3 or TRBV12-4 to TRBJ2-1; 9 nucleotides agree with TRBD2. The CDR3 runs 12 residues. Trimming at V came to 3 bases and at J to 9 bases, leaving 0 bases not matched to a gene. The CDR3 nucleotides are TGTGCCAGCAGTTTTAGCGGGGGTGAGCAGTTCTTC. The encoded protein is CASSFSGGEQFF.

The V and J genes are TRBV6-6 and TRBJ1-2; 7 nucleotides line up with TRBD1. V was clipped by 2 bases and J by 9 bases; unmatched bases: 9. This CDR3 spans 14 amino acids. CDR1 and CDR2 from the germline V gene are MNHNY and SVGAGI (reference sequence). The CDR3 reads CASSYDRAIGSYTF. The CDR3 DNA reads TGTGCCAGCAGTTACGACAGGGCCATTGGAAGCTACACCTTC.

J is TRBJ2-5 and V is TRBV2, with D hard to call. The CDR3 totals 12 residues. Per the germline V gene, CDR1 is SNHLY and CDR2 is FYNNEI. The V gene lost 9 bases and the J gene lost 0 bases, with 8 bases spanning the gap. CDR3 protein: CASPRDQETQYF. Written as DNA, the CDR3 is TGTGCCAGTCCTCGGGACCAAGAGACCCAGTACTTC.

The CDR3 reads CSASTEPGYTF. For the CDR3, the DNA is TGCAGTGCTAGTACTGAACCTGGCTACACCTTC. The rearrangement joins TRBV20-1 to TRBJ1-2, with D uncertain. V lost 3 bases and J lost 7, with 9 bases in between. CDR1 is DFQATT and CDR2 is SNEGSKA in the germline V gene (reference sequence). CDR3 length: 11 amino acids.

The chain links TRBV5-1 to TRBJ2-3; D ambiguous. The V end lost 0 bases, the J end lost 3 bases, and 11 bases lay between the germline ends. This CDR3 has 15 residues. The V gene's germline CDR1 is SGHRS and CDR2 YFSETQ. The CDR3 DNA reads as TGCGCCAGCAGCTTGGCCGTGATAGCTACAGATACGCAGTATTTT. Encoded protein: CASSLAVIATDTQYF.

The table lists this clone with a count of one. The V gene is TRBV7-9, the J gene TRBJ1-2; 9 bases agree with TRBD1. J gave up 4 bases and V 1 base, and 4 bases lay outside the gene matches. Germline CDR1 is SEHNR and CDR2 is FQNEAQ (reference sequence). This CDR3 comprises 15 residues. Here the CDR3 DNA reads TGTGCCAGCAGCTTAGTAGTGGGACAGGGCTATGGCTACACCTTC. It translates to CASSLVVGQGYGYTF. Together with reference TRBV7-9 and TRBJ1-2, the CDR3 gives the full variable domain: DTGVSQNPRHKITKRGQNVTFRCDPISEHNRLYWYRQTLGQGPEFLTYFQNEAQLEKSRLLSDRFSAERPKGSFSTLEIQRTEQGDSAMYLCASSLVVGQGYGYTFGSGTRLTVV.

This clone turned up a few times. J is TRBJ2-7 and V is TRBV6-5; 7 bases fit TRBD1. CDR3 length equals 14 residues. CDR1 MNHEY and CDR2 SVGAGI come from the germline V gene. Losses at the gene ends were 6 bases for V and 2 bases for J; bases not matched to a gene: 7. In DNA form, the CDR3 reads TGTGCCAGCAGGAGACAGGGATCCCCCTACGAGCAGTACTTC. Its translation: CASRRQGSPYEQYF.

A remark on this clone: Additional DNA sequences in this sample encode the identical CDR3. The V and J genes are TRBV7-6 and TRBJ2-2; D call uncertain. This CDR3 has 12 residues. V lost 5 bases to trimming and J lost 2 bases, with 3 bases between them. CDR1 and CDR2 (germline): SGHVS, FNYEAQ. The CDR3: CASSLNTGELFF. The CDR3 region has the DNA TGTGCCAGCAGCCTCAACACCGGGGAGCTGTTTTTT.

This clone was observed a single time. The chain carries TRBV10-3 and TRBJ1-2; weak D call: TRBD1 (6 bases). This CDR3 region has 17 residues. Looked up from germline, CDR1 is ENHRY and CDR2 is SYGVKD. V was trimmed by 4 bases and J by 6 bases, leaving 24 bases between them. The CDR3 DNA reads TGTGCCATCAGTGGACCCCATTTTGGGGGCGCGGTGGATGGCTACACCTTC. Its translation: CAISGPHFGGAVDGYTF.

V is TRBV30 and J is TRBJ2-2; 10 bases are shared with TRBD1. J lost 3 bases, V lost 7 bases, and 11 bases had no gene match. Per germline, CDR1 GTSNPN and CDR2 SVGIG (reference sequence). The CDR3 runs 16 residues. The CDR3 nucleotides are TGTGCCTACACGACAGGGGGCTATACTTACACCGGGGAGCTGTTTTTT. Translating gives CAYTTGGYTYTGELFF.

This clone was counted a single time. This chain uses TRBV19 with TRBJ1-5; tentatively, D is TRBD1 (6 bases). V was cut by 6 bases and J by 1 base, with 16 bases left in between. The CDR3 extends over 16 amino acids. Germline loops: CDR1 LNHDA, CDR2 SQIVND (reference sequence). CDR3 DNA sequence: TGTGCCAGTAGACTCAAGGGGGGGCCCAGCAATCAGCCCCAGCATTTT. Its protein is CASRLKGGPSNQPQHF.

This chain uses TRBV9 with TRBJ2-1, with TRBD2 identical over 14 bases. The V gene's germline CDR1 is SGDLS and CDR2 YYNGEE. V was pared by 2 bases and J by 14 bases, with 12 bases of the junction left unmatched. The CDR3 runs 16 residues. The CDR3 region has the DNA TGTGCCAGCAGCGTTTCCGGGACTAGCGGGGGAGATCACAAGTTCTTC. This codes for CASSVSGTSGGDHKFF.

This chain uses TRBV25-1 with TRBJ1-1, with 7 bases that match TRBD1. This CDR3 region has 14 residues. With 6 bases clipped from V and 3 bases from J, the junction kept 7 bases outside the gene matches. The germline gives CDR1 MGHDK, CDR2 SYGVNS. The CDR3 spells CASRRQGRDTEAFF. CDR3 DNA sequence: TGTGCCAGCAGACGACAGGGAAGGGACACTGAAGCTTTCTTT. Full variable domain (rest looked up from reference TRBV25-1 and TRBJ1-1): EADIYQTPRYLVIGTGKKITLECSQTMGHDKMYWYQQDPGMELHLIHYSYGVNSTEKGDLSSESTVSRIRTEHFPLTLESARPSHTSQYLCASRRQGRDTEAFFGQGTRLTVV.

The chain combines TRBV5-6 with TRBJ1-2; maybe TRBD1 (5 bases). This CDR3 spans 15 amino acids. Trimming stripped 0 bases from V and 4 bases from J, with 13 bases between. The germline V gene has CDR1 SGHDT and CDR2 YYEEEE. The DNA for the CDR3 is TGTGCCAGCAGCTTGGCCAAGGGGTTTACCTATGGCTACACCTTC. This gives the protein CASSLAKGFTYGYTF.

The chain joins TRBV14 to TRBJ2-3, with 10 bases that match TRBD2. The germline CDR1 and CDR2 sequences are SGHDN and FVKESK. This CDR3 region has 16 residues. V lost 4 bases and J lost 6; bases outside the gene matches: 10. In DNA form, the CDR3 reads TGTGCCAGCAGCCTGCGGCTAGCGGGGGCCGGGGATACGCAGTATTTT. It specifies CASSLRLAGAGDTQYF. The full variable domain, with the rest looked up from reference TRBV14 and TRBJ2-3, is EAGVTQFPSHSVIEKGQTVTLRCDPISGHDNLYWYRRVMGKEIKFLLHFVKESKQDESGMPNNRFLAERTGGTYSTLKVQPAELEDSGVYFCASSLRLAGAGDTQYFGPGTRLTVL.

The chain couples TRBV7-9 to TRBJ1-6; D not resolved. Germline V gene lookup returns CDR1 SEHNR and CDR2 FQNEAQ (reference sequence). V lost 2 bases and J lost 7, with 6 bases in between. This CDR3 is built from 13 residues. In DNA form, the CDR3 reads TGTGCCAGCAGCTTAAGCGGCAATTCACCCCTCCACTTT. Its translation is CASSLSGNSPLHF. Variable domain in full (rest from reference TRBV7-9 and TRBJ1-6): DTGVSQNPRHKITKRGQNVTFRCDPISEHNRLYWYRQTLGQGPEFLTYFQNEAQLEKSRLLSDRFSAERPKGSFSTLEIQRTEQGDSAMYLCASSLSGNSPLHFGNGTRLTVT.

The rearrangement uses TRBV25-1 and TRBJ1-4; 9 bases line up with TRBD1. CDR1 and CDR2 from the germline V gene are MGHDK and SYGVNS. The CDR3 contains 18 residues. J was trimmed by 0 bases and V by 7 bases; bases with no gene match: 12. The CDR3 is CASTDWGQGSATNEKLFF. Here the CDR3 DNA reads TGTGCCAGCACTGATTGGGGACAGGGCTCTGCAACTAATGAAAAACTGTTTTTT.

The J gene is TRBJ2-1, the V gene TRBV4-3, with D maybe TRBD1 (5 bases). The V end lost 1 base, the J end lost 4 bases, and 11 bases lay between the germline ends. The CDR3 covers 15 residues. From germline, CDR1 is LGHNA and CDR2 YSLEER. The CDR3, as DNA: TGCGCCAGCAGCCAAGGGCAGGGTGGTTACAATGAGCAGTTCTTC. Translating gives CASSQGQGGYNEQFF.

This chain uses TRBV4-3 with TRBJ1-4, with 7 bases matching TRBD1. The CDR3 runs 14 residues. Trimming removed 1 base from V and 5 bases from J; junction bases left unmatched: 1. CDR1 LGHNA and CDR2 YSLEER come from the germline V gene. This chain's CDR3 is CASSQATGNEKLFF. The CDR3 DNA follows: TGCGCCAGCAGCCAAGCGACAGGGAATGAAAAACTGTTTTTT.

The gene calls are TRBV12-5 and TRBJ1-5, with 7 bases fitting TRBD1. V lost 5 bases, J lost 4 bases, and 8 bases stayed unmatched. CDR3 length: 15 residues. Germline lookup yields CDR1 LGHNT and CDR2 FRNRAP. The CDR3 bases are TGTGCTAGTGGTCCGGGACAGCCAGGGAATCAGCCCCAGCATTTT. Amino acid sequence: CASGPGQPGNQPQHF.

The rearrangement joins TRBV7-2 to TRBJ2-4; D is possibly TRBD1 (5 bases). The CDR3 has 14 residues. Germline CDR1 and CDR2: SGHTA and FQGNSA. Between the trimmed V and J ends, which lost 7 bases and 8 bases, there was a span of 18 bases. CDR3: CASTRGIGVDIQYF. CDR3 DNA: TGTGCCAGCACCCGTGGGATAGGGGTGGACATTCAGTACTTC.

The V call is TRBV7-2, the J call TRBJ2-7; 9 bases are shared with TRBD1. Germline assignment: CDR1 SGHTA and CDR2 FQGNSA. V trimming: 6 bases; J trimming: 1 base; junction bases outside the gene matches: 4. This CDR3 is built from 14 residues. The CDR3 nucleotides are TGTGCCAGCAGTACCGGGACAGGGTCCTACGAGCAGTACTTC. It is translated as CASSTGTGSYEQYF.

The rearrangement uses TRBV11-3 and TRBJ2-1; 7 bases are shared with TRBD2. Germline lookup yields CDR1 SGHNT and CDR2 YENEEA. The CDR3 extends over 15 amino acids. Trimming cost V 5 bases and J 2 bases; bases outside gene matches: 6. This chain's CDR3 is CASSPGTNTYNEQFF. DNA of the CDR3: TGTGCCAGCAGCCCAGGGACTAACACCTACAATGAGCAGTTCTTC.

The rearrangement links TRBV5-6 to TRBJ2-7; TRBD1 matches at 12 bases. CDR1 and CDR2 from the germline V gene are SGHDT and YYEEEE. V lost 3 bases, J lost 4 bases, and 5 bases stayed unmatched. The CDR3 has 15 residues. The CDR3 coding sequence is TGTGCCAGCAGCTCCCGGGACAGGGGGCTATACGAGCAGTACTTC. Residues: CASSSRDRGLYEQYF.

The sample holds one count of this clone. The chain has TRBV5-5 and TRBJ1-2; 10 bases align to TRBD1. Per germline, CDR1 SGHKS and CDR2 YYEKEE (reference sequence). The CDR3 has 15 amino acids. V lost 4 bases, J lost 8 bases, and 11 bases stayed unmatched. CDR3 protein: CASSPFPGQGFGYTF. CDR3 in DNA: TGTGCCAGCAGCCCTTTCCCGGGACAGGGGTTCGGCTACACCTTC.